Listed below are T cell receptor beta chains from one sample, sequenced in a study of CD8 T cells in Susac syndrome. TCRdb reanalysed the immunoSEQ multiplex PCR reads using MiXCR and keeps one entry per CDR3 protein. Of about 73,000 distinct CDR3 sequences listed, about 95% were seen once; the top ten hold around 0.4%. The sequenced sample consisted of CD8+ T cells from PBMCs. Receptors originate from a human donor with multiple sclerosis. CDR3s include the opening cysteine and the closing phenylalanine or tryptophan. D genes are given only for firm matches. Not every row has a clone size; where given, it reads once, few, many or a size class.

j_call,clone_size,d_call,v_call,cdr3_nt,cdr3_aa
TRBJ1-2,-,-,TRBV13,TGTGCCAGCCGCCGGGAGACCGATGGCTACACCTTC,CASRRETDGYTF
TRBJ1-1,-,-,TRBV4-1,TGCGCCAGCAGCCAAGAGACACAGAACACTGAAGCTTTCTTT,CASSQETQNTEAFF
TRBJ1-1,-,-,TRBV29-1,TGCAGCGTTGAAGGAGGAGAAGCGAACACTGAAGCTTTCTTT,CSVEGGEANTEAFF
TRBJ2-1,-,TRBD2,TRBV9,TGTGCCAGCAGCGTAGTAGGGGGGGGACTAGCGGGAAGGAGCTCCTACAATGAGCAGTTCTTC,CASSVVGGGLAGRSSYNEQFF
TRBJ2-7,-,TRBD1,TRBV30,TGTGCCTGGGAAACCGGGACAGGGGGCATCCACGAGCAGTACTTC,CAWETGTGGIHEQYF
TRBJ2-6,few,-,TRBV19,TGTGCCAGTAGTATGACACCCTCTGGGGCCAACGTCCTGACTTTC,CASSMTPSGANVLTF
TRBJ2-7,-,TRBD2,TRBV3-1,TGTGCCAGCAGCCAAGATGGGGAGGGGTGGGACGAGCAGTACTTC,CASSQDGEGWDEQYF
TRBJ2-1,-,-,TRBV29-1,TGCAGCGCCCAAGTATCGTTCGAAGAGCAGTTCTTC,CSAQVSFEEQFF
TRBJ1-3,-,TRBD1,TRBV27,TGTGCCAGCAGTTTATCAGGGGGCTTAAACACCATATATTTT,CASSLSGGLNTIYF
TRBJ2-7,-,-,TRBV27,TGTGCCAGCAGTTTCGGCGGCTCCTACGAGCAGTACTTC,CASSFGGSYEQYF
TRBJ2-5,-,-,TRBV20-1,TGCAGTGCGCGCGTGAGGCAAGAGACCCAGTACTTC,CSARVRQETQYF
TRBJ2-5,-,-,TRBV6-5,TGTGCCAGCAGTTCGACAGGGACTCCCCGAGAGACCCAGTACTTC,CASSSTGTPRETQYF
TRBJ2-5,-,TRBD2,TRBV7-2,TGTGCCAGCAGCACCTTCGGGACTAGCGGGGGAGAGACCCAGTACTTC,CASSTFGTSGGETQYF
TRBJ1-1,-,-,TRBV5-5,TGTGCCAGCAGCTTCGGGGGGTCTCCTGAAGCTTTCTTT,CASSFGGSPEAFF
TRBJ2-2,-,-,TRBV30,TGTGCCTGGAGTGTTAGGTACACCGGGGAGCTGTTTTTT,CAWSVRYTGELFF
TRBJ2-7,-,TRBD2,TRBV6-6,TGTGCCAGCAGTTACGGGAGGGCACCCTACGAGCAGTACTTC,CASSYGRAPYEQYF
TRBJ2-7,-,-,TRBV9,TGTGCCAGCAGCGGCGGGACAGCCTACGAGCAGTACTTC,CASSGGTAYEQYF
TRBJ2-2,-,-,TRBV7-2,TGTGCCAGCAGCCCAAGTCCGTCTTTCACCGGGGAGCTGTTTTTT,CASSPSPSFTGELFF
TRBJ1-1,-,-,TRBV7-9,TGTGCCAGCAGCGCAGCGCTAGGGTCTGAAGCTTTCTTT,CASSAALGSEAFF
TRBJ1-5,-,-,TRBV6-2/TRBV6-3,TGTGCCAGCAGGTCTCTCGGACGGGGCAATCAGCCCCAGCATTTT,CASRSLGRGNQPQHF
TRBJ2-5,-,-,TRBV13,TGTGCCAGCAGCTTAAGATCTAGCGTAGAGACCCAGTACTTC,CASSLRSSVETQYF
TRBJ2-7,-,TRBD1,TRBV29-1,TGCAGCGTCTTGACAGGGGGCGCGGCCGAGCAGTACTTC,CSVLTGGAAEQYF